What follows are 21 T cell receptor beta chains derived from one specimen sequenced in a study of blood T cell repertoires in COVID-19. Sequencing used immunoSEQ multiplex PCR; TCRdb keeps in-frame clones, though not all of them. The sample lists 100,000 to 150,000 clones; 81% were seen once. Material: peripheral blood. These TCRs come from a man younger than 40 with COVID-19, enrolled during active disease.

The chain links TRBV14 to TRBJ1-2; the D is unclear. Deletions cut 0 bases from V and 3 bases from J, with 14 bases between. Germline V lookup: CDR1 SGHDN, CDR2 FVKESK. The length of the CDR3 is 16 residues. CDR3: CASSQDHSLQYYGYTF. The CDR3 coding sequence is TGTGCCAGCAGCCAAGATCACAGCCTACAGTACTATGGCTACACCTTC.

In this sample, this clone turned up a few times. The rearrangement uses TRBV28 and TRBJ1-2; TRBD1 is a possible D gene (5 bases). Trimming cost V 2 bases and J 6 bases, with 13 bases left between them. The CDR3 is 14 amino acids. The germline CDR1 and CDR2 sequences are MDHEN and SYDVKM. In nucleotides, the CDR3 is TGTGCCAGCAGTTTACGCGGGGCGCGGAATGGCTACACCTTC. The encoded protein is CASSLRGARNGYTF.

The gene calls are TRBV30 and TRBJ1-5; D is unclear. This CDR3 comprises 13 residues. Germline V lookup: CDR1 GTSNPN, CDR2 SVGIG (reference sequence). The V and J ends lost 2 bases and 5 bases respectively, with 10 bases between them. The DNA of the CDR3 is TGTGCCTGGAGTAGAGGGAAGGATCAGCCCCAGCATTTT. Translating it yields CAWSRGKDQPQHF.

This clone was picked up one time. The chain's CDR3 is CASGLLLDTGTPFTSTDTQYF. CDR3 bases: TGTGCTAGTGGTCTCCTCTTAGATACCGGGACACCATTTACTAGCACAGATACGCAGTATTTT. This chain connects TRBV12-5 to TRBJ2-3; maybe TRBD1 (6 bases). Trimming cost V 5 bases and J 0 bases, with 30 bases left between them. The germline V gene has CDR1 LGHNT and CDR2 FRNRAP. The CDR3 is 21 amino acids.

The rearrangement joins TRBV7-2 to TRBJ2-1, with TRBD1 matching over 9 bases. The CDR3 length is 15 residues. CDR1 and CDR2 (germline): SGHTA, FQGNSA. V shed 5 bases, J shed 3 bases, and the junction held 5 bases outside the gene matches. Written as DNA, the CDR3 is TGTGCCAGCAGCCCACCGGGACAGGGCTACAATGAGCAGTTCTTC. Protein: CASSPPGQGYNEQFF.

The J gene is TRBJ1-1, the V gene TRBV11-2; D ambiguous. V lost 1 base and J 11 bases, leaving 11 bases between the germline ends. The CDR3 contains 12 residues. CDR1 is SGHAT and CDR2 is FQNNGV in the germline V gene. The CDR3 here is CASSLVASGAFF. The CDR3 DNA follows: TGTGCCAGCAGCTTAGTAGCTAGCGGGGCTTTCTTT.

A note on this clone: One junction end does not reproduce the germline sequence, and a read error may be involved. V usage is TRBV28 and J usage is TRBJ1-2, with 7 bases identical to TRBD1. From germline, CDR1 is MDHEN and CDR2 SYDVKM. CDR3 length: 14 residues. Written as DNA, the CDR3 is TGTGCCAGCATTTTAACAGGGGATCACTATGGCTACACCTTC. This encodes CASILTGDHYGYTF.

The chain couples TRBV9 to TRBJ2-5; 10 bases agree with TRBD1. Germline lookup yields CDR1 SGDLS and CDR2 YYNGEE. V was pared by 6 bases and J by 9 bases, with 14 bases of the junction left unmatched. The CDR3 spans 15 residues. The CDR3 loop reads CASTINTGTGEAQYF. CDR3 bases: TGTGCCAGCACGATCAACACCGGGACAGGGGAGGCCCAGTACTTC.

This clone was recorded a few times. The chain uses TRBV7-9 and TRBJ2-5; D possibly corresponds to TRBD1 (5 bases). V lost 1 base, J lost 2 bases, and 11 bases lay in between. The CDR3 spans 15 residues. Germline-derived CDR1 and CDR2 are SEHNR and FQNEAQ (reference sequence). The DNA for the CDR3 is TGTGCCAGCAGCTTAGGGGGCACTATTCAAGAGACCCAGTACTTC. Its translation: CASSLGGTIQETQYF.

This sequence joins TRBV27 and TRBJ2-7, with a weak D call TRBD2 (5 bases). This CDR3 spans 15 amino acids. With 5 bases removed from V and 0 bases from J, the gap between germline ends came to 14 bases. Germline V gives CDR1 MNHEY, CDR2 SMNVEV (reference sequence). DNA of the CDR3: TGTGCCAGCAGTAGGGTGGTGGGGAGCTCCTACGAGCAGTACTTC. Translating it yields CASSRVVGSSYEQYF.

The rearrangement joins TRBV6-5 to TRBJ2-5, with 8 nucleotides matching TRBD2. CDR1 MNHEY and CDR2 SVGAGI come from the germline V gene. The V gene end was trimmed by 1 base and the J gene end by 1 base; junction bases not matched to a gene: 2. The CDR3 is 15 amino acids. This CDR3 is CASSYFTSGQETQYF. DNA of the CDR3: TGTGCCAGCAGTTACTTTACTAGCGGCCAAGAGACCCAGTACTTC.

This clone was seen a few times. The chain uses TRBV28 and TRBJ2-2, with 10 nucleotides matching TRBD1. J lost 4 bases, V lost 5 bases, and 19 bases had no gene match. The CDR3 length is 20 residues. CDR1 is MDHEN and CDR2 is SYDVKM in the germline V gene. CDR3 nucleotides: TGTGCCAGCAGTCTCCGGACAGGGGGACTTTGGACGGGGAGCACCGGGGAGCTGTTTTTT. It is translated as CASSLRTGGLWTGSTGELFF.

The chain is built from TRBV10-3 and TRBJ2-7; D is ambiguous. V was pared by 8 bases and J by 0 bases, with 8 bases between. The CDR3 has 12 amino acids. The germline V gene has CDR1 ENHRY and CDR2 SYGVKD. The DNA of the CDR3 is TGTGCCATCGGCGGTAGCTCCTACGAGCAGTACTTC. This translates into CAIGGSSYEQYF.

This clone occurred once. V and J are TRBV7-9 and TRBJ2-4; D is perhaps TRBD1 (5 bases). V gave up 6 bases and J gave up 8 bases, with 17 bases separating them. The germline V gene encodes CDR1 SEHNR and CDR2 FQNEAQ (reference sequence). The CDR3 runs to 14 residues. CDR3 residues: CASSEDNRQDIQYF. The DNA for the CDR3 is TGTGCCAGCAGTGAGGACAACCGGCAGGACATTCAGTACTTC.

This clone appeared a single time. The chain employs TRBV25-1 and TRBJ2-1, with D unresolved. Looked up from germline, CDR1 is MGHDK and CDR2 is SYGVNS. The CDR3 has 16 residues. Trimming took off 1 base at V and 0 bases at J, with 10 bases between the two ends. The CDR3 nucleotides read TGTGCCAGCAGTGAATTTAAGGCGGCCTCCTACAATGAGCAGTTCTTC. Its translation is CASSEFKAASYNEQFF.

The chain is built from TRBV4-1 and TRBJ2-2; 12 bases line up with TRBD1. There are 17 residues in the CDR3. Germline V gene sequence: CDR1 MGHRA, CDR2 YSYEKL. V was clipped by 5 bases and J by 7 bases; unmatched bases: 11. The CDR3 reads CASSYKSGTGGHGELFF. In nucleotides, the CDR3 is TGCGCCAGCAGCTACAAATCCGGGACAGGGGGCCACGGGGAGCTGTTTTTT.

V usage is TRBV3-1 (or the pseudogene TRBV3-2) and J usage is TRBJ1-6, with 8 bases lining up with TRBD1. V shed 4 bases and J 6 bases; nucleotides not matched to a gene: 5. This CDR3 region has 15 residues. Germline values: CDR1 LGHDT, CDR2 YNNKEL (reference sequence). In DNA, the CDR3 is TGTGCCAGCAGCCCAAGGACAGGGTCTAATTCACCCCTCCACTTT. It is translated as CASSPRTGSNSPLHF.

This chain links TRBV30 with TRBJ2-7; D is uncertain. The CDR3 loop spans 13 amino acids. Trimming cost V 7 bases and J 1 base, with 14 bases left between them. Looked up from germline, CDR1 is GTSNPN and CDR2 is SVGIG (reference sequence). CDR3 region: CALLQLPSYEQYF. In DNA form, the CDR3 reads TGTGCCTTGCTTCAACTGCCGTCCTACGAGCAGTACTTC.

The rearrangement uses TRBV7-8 and TRBJ1-3, with D tentatively TRBD1 (5 bases). The CDR3 is 18 residues long. Germline V CDR1 and CDR2: SGHVS, FQNEAQ. Trimming stripped 5 bases from V and 1 base from J, with 21 bases between. This CDR3 is CASSLGGDPGGSGNTIYF. DNA of the CDR3: TGTGCCAGCAGCCTGGGGGGGGACCCCGGTGGATCTGGAAACACCATATATTTT.

This clone was seen ten or more times. The chain links TRBV30 to TRBJ1-3, with D perhaps matching TRBD1 (5 bases). The CDR3 covers 14 residues. Germline V gene data show CDR1 as GTSNPN and CDR2 as SVGIG (reference sequence). Trimming shortened V by 3 bases and J by 4 bases, and 13 bases separated the two germline ends. This CDR3 reads CAWSWGGTGNTIYF. CDR3 nucleotides: TGTGCCTGGAGCTGGGGGGGGACGGGAAACACCATATATTTT.

The J gene is TRBJ1-2, the V gene TRBV28; possible D gene TRBD1, 6 bases. V lost 4 bases and J 7 bases, leaving 16 bases between the germline ends. The CDR3 runs 14 residues. Looked up from germline, CDR1 is MDHEN and CDR2 is SYDVKM. CDR3 in amino acids: CASSSPGGARGYTF. CDR3 sequence (DNA): TGTGCCAGCAGTTCTCCGGGGGGCGCACGTGGCTACACCTTC.